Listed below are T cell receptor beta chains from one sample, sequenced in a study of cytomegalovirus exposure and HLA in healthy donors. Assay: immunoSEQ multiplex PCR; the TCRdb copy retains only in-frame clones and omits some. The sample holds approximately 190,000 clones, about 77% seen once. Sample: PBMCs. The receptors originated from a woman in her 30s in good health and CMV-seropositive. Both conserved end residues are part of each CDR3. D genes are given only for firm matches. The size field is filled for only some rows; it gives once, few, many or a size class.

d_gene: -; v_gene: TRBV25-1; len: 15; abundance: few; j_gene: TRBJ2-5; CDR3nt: TGTGCCAGCAGTGAAATTGGGGCAAAGGGAGAGACCCAGTACTTC; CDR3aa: CASSEIGAKGETQYF
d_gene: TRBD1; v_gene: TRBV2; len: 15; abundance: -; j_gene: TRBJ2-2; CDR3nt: TGTGCCAGCAGGGCGACAGGGGTGAACACCGGGGAGCTGTTTTTT; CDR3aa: CASRATGVNTGELFF
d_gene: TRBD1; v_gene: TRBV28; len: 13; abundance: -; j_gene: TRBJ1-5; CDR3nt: TGTGCCAGCAGTGGACAGGTGAATCAGCCCCAGCATTTT; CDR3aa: CASSGQVNQPQHF
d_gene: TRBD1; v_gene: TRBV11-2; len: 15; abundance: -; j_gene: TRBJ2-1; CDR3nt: TGTGCCAGCAGCTTACGCGGACAGGACAACAATGAGCAGTTCTTC; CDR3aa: CASSLRGQDNNEQFF
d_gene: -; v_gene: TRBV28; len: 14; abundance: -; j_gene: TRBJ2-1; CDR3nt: TGTGCCAGCAGTTTCTCGGGGGCCTACAATGAGCAGTTCTTC; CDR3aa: CASSFSGAYNEQFF
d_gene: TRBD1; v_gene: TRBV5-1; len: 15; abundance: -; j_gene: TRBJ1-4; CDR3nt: TGCGCCAGCAGCCCATCCAGGGGGCGAAATGAAAAACTGTTTTTT; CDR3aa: CASSPSRGRNEKLFF
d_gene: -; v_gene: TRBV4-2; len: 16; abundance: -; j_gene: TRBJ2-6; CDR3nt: TGTGCCAGCAGCCAAGTAGGCAGGGCTGGGGCCAACGTCCTGACTTTC; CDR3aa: CASSQVGRAGANVLTF
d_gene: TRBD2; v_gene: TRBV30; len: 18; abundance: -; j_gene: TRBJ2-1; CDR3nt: TGTGCCTGGAGCCCAGGCCTGGGTAGCGGGCGTCCAGGCAATGAGCAGTTCTTC; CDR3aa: CAWSPGLGSGRPGNEQFF
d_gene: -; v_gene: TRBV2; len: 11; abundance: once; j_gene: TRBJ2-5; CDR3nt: TGTGCCAGCACGGAGTGGGAGACCCAGTACTTC; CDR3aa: CASTEWETQYF
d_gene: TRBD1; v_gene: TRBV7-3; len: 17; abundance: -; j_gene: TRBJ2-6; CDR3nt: TGTGCCAGCAGCTTACAACCCCCGGGACAGGCGGTCAACGTCCTGACTTTC; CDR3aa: CASSLQPPGQAVNVLTF
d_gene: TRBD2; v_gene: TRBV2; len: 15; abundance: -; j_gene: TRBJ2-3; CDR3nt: TGTGCCAGCATAACGGGTCTAGCGGACACAGATACGCAGTATTTT; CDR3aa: CASITGLADTDTQYF
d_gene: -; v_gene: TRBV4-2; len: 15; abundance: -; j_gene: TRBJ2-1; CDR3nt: TGTGCCAGCAGCCATAGCAGGGGCTCCTACAATGAGCAGTTCTTC; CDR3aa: CASSHSRGSYNEQFF
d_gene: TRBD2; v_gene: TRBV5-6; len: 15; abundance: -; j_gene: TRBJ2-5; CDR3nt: TGTGCCAGCAGCTTGCGGGGCGGGGGGCTGGAGACCCAGTACTTC; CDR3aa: CASSLRGGGLETQYF
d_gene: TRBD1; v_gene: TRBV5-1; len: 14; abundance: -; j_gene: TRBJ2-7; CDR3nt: TGCGCCAGCAGACCGGGACAGGGGGAATACGAGCAGTACTTC; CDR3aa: CASRPGQGEYEQYF
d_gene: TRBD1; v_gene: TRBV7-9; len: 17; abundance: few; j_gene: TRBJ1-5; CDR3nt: TGTGCCAGCAGTGCTACGGCCGGGACAGGGTACAATCAGCCCCAGCATTTT; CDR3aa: CASSATAGTGYNQPQHF
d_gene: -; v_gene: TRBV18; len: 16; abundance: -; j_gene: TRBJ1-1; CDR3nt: TGTGCCAGCTCACCACGAGGTGGAGATTCGCACACTGAAGCTTTCTTT; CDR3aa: CASSPRGGDSHTEAFF
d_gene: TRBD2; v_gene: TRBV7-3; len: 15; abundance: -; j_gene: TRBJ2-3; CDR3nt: TGTGCCAGCAGCGCTAGCGGGGGGCGGCCAGATACGCAGTATTTT; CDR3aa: CASSASGGRPDTQYF
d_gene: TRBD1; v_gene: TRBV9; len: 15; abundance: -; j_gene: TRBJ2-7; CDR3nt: TGTGCCAGCAGCGCCGGGACAGGGGCTGGATACGAGCAGTACTTC; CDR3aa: CASSAGTGAGYEQYF
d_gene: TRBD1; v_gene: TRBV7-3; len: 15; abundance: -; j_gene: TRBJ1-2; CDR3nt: TGTGCCAGCAGCTTAGAGGGGGCCAACAACTATGGCTACACCTTC; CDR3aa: CASSLEGANNYGYTF
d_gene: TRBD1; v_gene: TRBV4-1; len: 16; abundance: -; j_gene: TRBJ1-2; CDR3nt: TGCGCCAGCAGCCCACCGGACAGGCCCCCTAACTATGGCTACACCTTC; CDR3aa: CASSPPDRPPNYGYTF
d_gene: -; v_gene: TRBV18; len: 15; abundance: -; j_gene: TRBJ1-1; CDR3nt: TGTGCCAGCTCACCACCAAGACAGATGAACACTGAAGCTTTCTTT; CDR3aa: CASSPPRQMNTEAFF
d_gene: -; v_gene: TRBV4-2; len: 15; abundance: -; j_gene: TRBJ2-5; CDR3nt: TGTGCCAGCAGCCCAATGGGGACACCTCCCGAGACCCAGTACTTC; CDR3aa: CASSPMGTPPETQYF
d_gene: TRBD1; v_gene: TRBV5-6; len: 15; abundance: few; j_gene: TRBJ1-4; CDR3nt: TGTGCCAGCAGCCGCGGACAGGGGTGGGGTGAAAAACTGTTTTTT; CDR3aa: CASSRGQGWGEKLFF
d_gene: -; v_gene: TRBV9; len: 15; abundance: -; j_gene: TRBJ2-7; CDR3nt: TGTGCCAGCAGCGTATCCGGGACTGAGGGCCACGAGCAGTACTTC; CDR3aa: CASSVSGTEGHEQYF
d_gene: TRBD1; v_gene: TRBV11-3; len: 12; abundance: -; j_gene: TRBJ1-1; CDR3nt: TGTGCCAGCAGCTTAACAGGGGCTGAAGCTTTCTTT; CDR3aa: CASSLTGAEAFF
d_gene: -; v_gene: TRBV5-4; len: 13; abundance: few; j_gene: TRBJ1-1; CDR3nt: TGTGCCAGCAGCTACCAAGTGGCCACTGAAGCTTTCTTT; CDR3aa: CASSYQVATEAFF
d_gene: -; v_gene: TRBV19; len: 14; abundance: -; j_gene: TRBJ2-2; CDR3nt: TGTGCCAGTAGAGCGGAGGGCTGGACCGGGGAGCTGTTTTTT; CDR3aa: CASRAEGWTGELFF
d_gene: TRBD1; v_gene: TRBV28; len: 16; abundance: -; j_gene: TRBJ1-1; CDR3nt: TGTGCCAGCAGTTTAGCCGCCAACAGGGGTGCGCCTGAAGCTTTCTTT; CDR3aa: CASSLAANRGAPEAFF
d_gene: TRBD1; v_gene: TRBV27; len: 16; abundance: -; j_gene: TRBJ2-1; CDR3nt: TGTGCCAGCAAAGCCCTGAGGGGACAGGTTCGAAATGAGCAGTTCTTC; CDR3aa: CASKALRGQVRNEQFF
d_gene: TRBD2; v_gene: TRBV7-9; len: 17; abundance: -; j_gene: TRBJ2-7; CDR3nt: TGTGCCAGCAGCCAAGTAGCGGGAGTTGAGAAGTCCTACGAGCAGTACTTC; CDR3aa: CASSQVAGVEKSYEQYF
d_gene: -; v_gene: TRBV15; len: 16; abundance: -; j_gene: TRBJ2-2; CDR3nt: TGTGCCACCAGCAGAGCTAAGGGGGCGAACACCGGGGAGCTGTTTTTT; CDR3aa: CATSRAKGANTGELFF
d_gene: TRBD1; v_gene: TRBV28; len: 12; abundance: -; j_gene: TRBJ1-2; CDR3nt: TGTGCCAGCAGTGACAGGGTCTCTGGCTACACCTTC; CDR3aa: CASSDRVSGYTF
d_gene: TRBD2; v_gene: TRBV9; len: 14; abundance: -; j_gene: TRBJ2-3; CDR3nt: TGTGCCAGCAGCATAGCGGGGGAAACAGATACGCAGTATTTT; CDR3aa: CASSIAGETDTQYF
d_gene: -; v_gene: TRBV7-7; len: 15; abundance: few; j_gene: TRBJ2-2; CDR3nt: TGTGCCAGCAGCTTTAGGCAGGGGCTCACCGGGGAGCTGTTTTTT; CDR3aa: CASSFRQGLTGELFF
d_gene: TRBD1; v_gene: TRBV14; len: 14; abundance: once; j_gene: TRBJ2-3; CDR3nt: TGTGCCAGCAGCGAGACAGGGCACTGGGATACGCAGTATTTT; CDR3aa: CASSETGHWDTQYF
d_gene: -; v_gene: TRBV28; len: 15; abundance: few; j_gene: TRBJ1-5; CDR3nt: TGTGCCAGCAGCTCTTACAGGGAAGGTAATCAGCCCCAGCATTTT; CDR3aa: CASSSYREGNQPQHF
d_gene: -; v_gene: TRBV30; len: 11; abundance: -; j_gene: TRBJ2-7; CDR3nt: TGTGCCTGGAGTAGCGCCTACGAGCAGTACTTC; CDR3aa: CAWSSAYEQYF
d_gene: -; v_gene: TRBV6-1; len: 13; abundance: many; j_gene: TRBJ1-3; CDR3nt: TGTGCCAGCAAAAACAGGGATGGAAACACCATATATTTT; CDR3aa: CASKNRDGNTIYF
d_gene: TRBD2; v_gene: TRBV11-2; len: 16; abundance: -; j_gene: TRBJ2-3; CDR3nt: TGTGCCAGCAGCCCAGGGACTAGCGGGAGGTCAGATACGCAGTATTTT; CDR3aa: CASSPGTSGRSDTQYF
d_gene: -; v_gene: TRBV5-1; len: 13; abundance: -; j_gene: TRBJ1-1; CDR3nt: TGCGCCAGCAGCAAACAGGGTGACACTGAAGCTTTCTTT; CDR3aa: CASSKQGDTEAFF
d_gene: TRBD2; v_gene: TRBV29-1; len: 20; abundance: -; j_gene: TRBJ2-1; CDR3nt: TGCAGCGTTGAAGGCTACGTTGGGACTAGCGGGAGGCCTTCCTACAATGAGCAGTTCTTC; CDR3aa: CSVEGYVGTSGRPSYNEQFF
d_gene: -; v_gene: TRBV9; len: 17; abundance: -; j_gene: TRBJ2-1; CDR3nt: TGTGCCAGCAGCGTATCTCCAGCTAACGCTGGCGGCAATGAGCAGTTCTTC; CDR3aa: CASSVSPANAGGNEQFF
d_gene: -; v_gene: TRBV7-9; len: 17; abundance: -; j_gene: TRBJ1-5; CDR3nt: TGTGCCAGCAGCCCCCTTGTGGGGACTTTGAACAATCAGCCCCAGCATTTT; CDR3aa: CASSPLVGTLNNQPQHF
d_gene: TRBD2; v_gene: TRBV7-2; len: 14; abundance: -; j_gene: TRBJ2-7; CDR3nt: TGTGCCACCGCGGGAGGGGGGCCGTCCTACGAGCAGTACTTC; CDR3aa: CATAGGGPSYEQYF
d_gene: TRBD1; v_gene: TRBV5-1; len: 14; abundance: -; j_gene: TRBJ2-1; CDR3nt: TGCGCCAGCAGCTGGGGGACAGGGGGTGAAGAGCAGTTCTTC; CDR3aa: CASSWGTGGEEQFF